A selection of T cell receptor beta chains follows, all from one sample in a study of radiation and T cells in renal cell carcinoma. Profiling relied on immunoSEQ multiplex PCR, and the TCRdb table lists in-frame clones only, not all of them. The sample records some 120,000 clones, 70% to 90% being singletons. The sequences come from blood, collected from a patient whose treatment included radiotherapy and nephrectomy. Receptors originate from a woman in her seventies with renal cell carcinoma. The CDR3 runs from the conserved cysteine through the conserved F or W. A D gene is named only where the DNA matches it firmly. Expanded clones get a size class; other rows say once, few or many, or leave the size out.

clone_size j_call d_call v_call cdr3_nt cdr3_aa
few TRBJ1-1 TRBD1 TRBV30 TGTGCCTGGAGTGGAGGGGGCCATTGGGGTTCTGAAGCTTTCTTT CAWSGGGHWGSEAFF
- TRBJ2-3 TRBD2 TRBV30 TGTGCCTGGAGCGGCGGGGGGACAGATACGCAGTATTTT CAWSGGGTDTQYF
- TRBJ2-2 - TRBV19 TGTGCCAGTAGTACCCCCGGGGGGCGTAGCGGGGAGCTGTTTTTT CASSTPGGRSGELFF
- TRBJ1-2 TRBD1 TRBV7-2 TGTGCCAGCAGCTTAAGGACAGGGAGACTTGGCTACACCTTC CASSLRTGRLGYTF
- TRBJ1-3 - TRBV5-1 TGCGCCAGCAGCTTGGGACAGTACTCTGGAAACACCATATATTTT CASSLGQYSGNTIYF
- TRBJ2-3 TRBD2 TRBV19 TGTGCCAGTAGCCCCGGCGGGGGGACCACAGATACGCAGTATTTT CASSPGGGTTDTQYF
- TRBJ2-1 TRBD1 TRBV7-9 TGTGCCAGCAGCTTAGTGACAGGGGGCTTGTACAATGAGCAGTTCTTC CASSLVTGGLYNEQFF
once TRBJ2-7 - TRBV14 TGTGCCAGCAGCCAAGATCCGTGGGGGACTTTCACCGGCGAGCAGTACTTC CASSQDPWGTFTGEQYF
- TRBJ2-1 - TRBV27 TGTGCCAGCAGTTTGGTGGCCAGCTCCTACAATGAGCAGTTCTTC CASSLVASSYNEQFF
- TRBJ2-6 TRBD1 TRBV27 TGTGCCAGCAGTTTAACCCACAGGGGCAACGTCCTGACTTTC CASSLTHRGNVLTF
- TRBJ2-3 - TRBV14 TGTGCCAGCAGGTTTTTGCTCCCCACAGATACGCAGTATTTT CASRFLLPTDTQYF
- TRBJ2-1 - TRBV15 TGTGCCACCAGCAGAGGAAAGGCGGCCTTTGGGGACGGGCAGTTCTTC CATSRGKAAFGDGQFF
- TRBJ1-5 - TRBV28 TGTGCCAGCAGTTTATCACGGGGGGGGAGCAATCAGCCCCAGCATTTT CASSLSRGGSNQPQHF
- TRBJ1-5 - TRBV11-2 TGTGCCAGCATCAATAGGGGGGTTCAGCCCCAGCATTTT CASINRGVQPQHF
- TRBJ2-5 TRBD1 TRBV6-6 TGTGCCAGCAGTTACGGGACAGGAGGAGAGACCCAGTACTTC CASSYGTGGETQYF
- TRBJ2-3 TRBD1 TRBV11-1 TGTGCCAGCAGCTCCGCCGGACAGGGGCGGGAAGATACGCAGTATTTT CASSSAGQGREDTQYF
once TRBJ1-2 TRBD1 TRBV11-1 TGTGCCAGCAGCGTCAACCGGGACAGGGCTGGCTACACCTTC CASSVNRDRAGYTF
- TRBJ2-3 TRBD2 TRBV30 TGTGCCTGGAGTGTAGGGGCGGGGGGGCCAGATACGCAGTATTTT CAWSVGAGGPDTQYF
- TRBJ2-5 TRBD2 TRBV30 TGTGCCTGGAGCGGGACTAGCGGGGGCTTAGAGACCCAGTACTTC CAWSGTSGGLETQYF
- TRBJ1-4 - TRBV7-2 TGTGCCAGCTTGGACGCAACTAATGAAAAACTGTTTTTT CASLDATNEKLFF